This paragraph reports one T cell receptor beta chain. Its target is unknown. The sample belongs to a study of CD8+ T cells in alopecia areata. Study-wide context: Severity was scored as percentage of affected scalp area in treated patients.

V shed 3 bases and J shed 1 base, with 3 bases lying between them. The CDR3 sequence is 12 residues long. Germline CDR1 and CDR2: SGHRS and YFSETQ. Study-level results: Among the 100 top clones, expanded CD8+ clones, like scalp clonality, were significantly decreased by tofacitinib.

Extracted RNA was reverse transcribed into cDNA, the sequencing template. The method was immunoSEQ multiplex PCR; TCRdb's version includes in-frame clones alone and lacks a portion of them. The sample has fewer than 250,000 clones; approximately 47% are singletons. Treatment defined: oral pan-JAK inhibitor, 5-10 mg twice daily. The clonotype comes from a human donor with alopecia areata. Sequencing was performed on CD4+ T cells sorted from blood, taken around week 36, from a patient treated with tofacitinib. The V gene is TRBV5-1, the J gene TRBJ2-3; D not certain. CDR3 residues: CASSSGTDTQYF. Written as DNA, the CDR3 is TGCGCCAGCAGCTCGGGCACAGATACGCAGTATTTT.